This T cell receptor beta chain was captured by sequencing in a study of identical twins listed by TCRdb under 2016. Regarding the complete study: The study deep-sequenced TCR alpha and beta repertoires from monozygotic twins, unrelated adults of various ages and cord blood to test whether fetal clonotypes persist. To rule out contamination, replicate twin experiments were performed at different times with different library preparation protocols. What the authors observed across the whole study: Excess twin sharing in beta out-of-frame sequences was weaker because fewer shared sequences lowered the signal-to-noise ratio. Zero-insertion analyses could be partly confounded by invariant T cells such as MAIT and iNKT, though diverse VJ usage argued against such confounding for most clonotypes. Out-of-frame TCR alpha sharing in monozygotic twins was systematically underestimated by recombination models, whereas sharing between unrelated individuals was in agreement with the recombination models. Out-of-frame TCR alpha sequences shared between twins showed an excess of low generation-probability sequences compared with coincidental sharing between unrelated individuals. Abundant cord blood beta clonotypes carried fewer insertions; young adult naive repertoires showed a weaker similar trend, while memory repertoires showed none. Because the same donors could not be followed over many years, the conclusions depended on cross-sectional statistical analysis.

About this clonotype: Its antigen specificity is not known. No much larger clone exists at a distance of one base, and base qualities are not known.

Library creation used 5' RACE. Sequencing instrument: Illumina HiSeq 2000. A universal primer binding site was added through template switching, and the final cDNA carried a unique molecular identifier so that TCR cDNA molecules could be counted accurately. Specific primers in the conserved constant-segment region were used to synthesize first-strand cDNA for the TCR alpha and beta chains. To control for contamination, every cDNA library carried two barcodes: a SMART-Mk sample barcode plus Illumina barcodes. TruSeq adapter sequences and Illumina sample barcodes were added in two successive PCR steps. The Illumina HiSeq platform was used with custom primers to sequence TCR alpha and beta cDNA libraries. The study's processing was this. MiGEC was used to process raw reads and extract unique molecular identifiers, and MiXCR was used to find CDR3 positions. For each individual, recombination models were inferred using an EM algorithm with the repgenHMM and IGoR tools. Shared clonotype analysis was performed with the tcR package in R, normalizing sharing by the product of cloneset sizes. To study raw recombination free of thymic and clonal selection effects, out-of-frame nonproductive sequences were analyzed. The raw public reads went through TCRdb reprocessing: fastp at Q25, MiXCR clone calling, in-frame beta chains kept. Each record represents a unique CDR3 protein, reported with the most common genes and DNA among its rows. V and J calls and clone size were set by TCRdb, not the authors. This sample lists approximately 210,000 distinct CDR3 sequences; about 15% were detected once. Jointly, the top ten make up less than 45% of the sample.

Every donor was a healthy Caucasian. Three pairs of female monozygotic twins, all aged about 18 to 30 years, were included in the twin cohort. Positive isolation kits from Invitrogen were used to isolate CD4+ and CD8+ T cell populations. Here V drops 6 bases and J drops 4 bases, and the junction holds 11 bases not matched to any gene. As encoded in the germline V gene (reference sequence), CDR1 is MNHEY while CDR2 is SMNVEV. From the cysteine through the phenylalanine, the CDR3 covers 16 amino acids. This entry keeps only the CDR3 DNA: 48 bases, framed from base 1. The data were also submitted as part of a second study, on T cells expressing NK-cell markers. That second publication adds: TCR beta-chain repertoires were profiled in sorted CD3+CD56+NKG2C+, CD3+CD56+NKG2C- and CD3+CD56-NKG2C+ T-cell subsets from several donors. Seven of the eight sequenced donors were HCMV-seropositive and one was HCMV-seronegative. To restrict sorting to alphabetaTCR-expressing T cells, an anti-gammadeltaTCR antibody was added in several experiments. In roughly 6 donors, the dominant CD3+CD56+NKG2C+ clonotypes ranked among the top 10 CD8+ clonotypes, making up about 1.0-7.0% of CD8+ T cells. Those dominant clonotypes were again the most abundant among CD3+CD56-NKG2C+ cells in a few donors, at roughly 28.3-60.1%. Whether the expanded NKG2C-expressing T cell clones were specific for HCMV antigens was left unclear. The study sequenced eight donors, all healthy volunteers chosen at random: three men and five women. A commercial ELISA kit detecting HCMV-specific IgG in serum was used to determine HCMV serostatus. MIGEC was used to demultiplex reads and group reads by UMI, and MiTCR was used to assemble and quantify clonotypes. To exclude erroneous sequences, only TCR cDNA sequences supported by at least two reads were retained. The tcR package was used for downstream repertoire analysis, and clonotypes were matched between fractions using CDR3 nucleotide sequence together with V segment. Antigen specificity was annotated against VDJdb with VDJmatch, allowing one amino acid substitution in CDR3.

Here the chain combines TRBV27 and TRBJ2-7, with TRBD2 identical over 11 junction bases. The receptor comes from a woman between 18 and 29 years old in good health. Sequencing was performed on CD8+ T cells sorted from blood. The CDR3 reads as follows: CASSPLGLAEGYEQYF. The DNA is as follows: TGTGCCAGCAGCCCCTTGGGACTAGCGGAAGGTTACGAGCAGTACTTC.